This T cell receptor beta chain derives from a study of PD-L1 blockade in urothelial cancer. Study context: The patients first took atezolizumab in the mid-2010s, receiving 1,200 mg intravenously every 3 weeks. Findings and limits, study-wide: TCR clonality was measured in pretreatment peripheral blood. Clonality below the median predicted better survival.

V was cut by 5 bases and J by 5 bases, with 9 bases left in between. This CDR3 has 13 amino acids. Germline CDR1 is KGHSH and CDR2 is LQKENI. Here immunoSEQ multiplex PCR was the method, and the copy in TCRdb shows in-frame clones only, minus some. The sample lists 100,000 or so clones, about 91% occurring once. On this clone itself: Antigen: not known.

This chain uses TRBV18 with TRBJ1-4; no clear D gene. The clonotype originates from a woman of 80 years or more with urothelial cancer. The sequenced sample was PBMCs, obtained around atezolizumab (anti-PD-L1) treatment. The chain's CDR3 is CASSEDLNEKLFF. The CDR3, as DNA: TGTGCCAGCTCAGAGGACTTGAATGAAAAACTGTTTTTT.